Here is one T cell receptor (beta chain) with its context. The entry originates in a study of neoadjuvant anti-PD-1 for oral cavity cancer. The time point denotes: after neoadjuvant nivolumab, at surgical resection. Sequencing was performed with immunoSEQ multiplex PCR; in TCRdb, only in-frame clones are kept and a portion is missing. The sample has over 11,000 clones, over 70% seen once. Germline V gene lookup returns CDR1 SGHRS and CDR2 YFSETQ. This CDR3 is built from 15 residues. With 0 bases clipped from V and 9 bases from J, the junction kept 4 bases outside the gene matches. This specimen consisted of PBMCs, obtained after nivolumab (anti-PD-1) treatment. The genes are TRBV5-1 and TRBJ2-1; 12 positions agree with TRBD2. This clonotype was sampled from a person aged 35 to 85 with oral cavity squamous cell carcinoma. DNA of the CDR3: TGCGCCAGCAGCTTGGGGACTAGCGGGGCCATTGAGCAGTTCTTC. Its protein is CASSLGTSGAIEQFF. The whole variable domain, filled in from reference TRBV5-1 and TRBJ2-1, reads KAGVTQTPRYLIKTRGQQVTLSCSPISGHRSVSWYQQTPGQGLQFLFEYFSETQRNKGNFPGRFSGRQFSNSRSEMNVSTLELGDSALYLCASSLGTSGAIEQFFGPGTRLTVL.